The clone carrying this TCR beta chain was seen only a few times. This CDR3 has 14 residues. The germline CDR1 and CDR2 sequences are MGHRA and YSYEKL. V lost 1 base and J 6 bases, leaving 10 bases between the germline ends. With constant-segment primers, 5'RACE yielded cDNA libraries of TCR alpha and TCR beta that carried sample barcodes and UMIs. TCRdb used MiXCR to reprocess the 5' RACE reads, holding one entry per CDR3 protein. Among around 300,000 distinct CDR3 sequences listed, 8% to 9% were seen once. The data are from a study of T-cell memory formation after mild COVID-19. Study at large: Clusters were largely donor specific.

The gene calls are TRBV4-1 and TRBJ2-1, with D uncertain. This clonotype was sampled from a man younger than 30 who had mild COVID-19 (a few samples of this study predate the infection). Cell type and time point are not known. The sequenced sample was PBMCs or a T cell subset sorted from them (not recorded which). The CDR3 here is CASSQAPTINEQFF. In nucleotides, the CDR3 is TGCGCCAGCAGCCAAGCCCCTACCATCAATGAGCAGTTCTTC.